The subject of this entry is one T cell receptor beta chain. This entry belongs to a study of blood T cell repertoires in COVID-19. Here immunoSEQ multiplex PCR was the method, and the copy in TCRdb shows in-frame clones only, minus some. The data show 150,000 to 200,000 clones, with roughly nine tenths seen just once and about a sixth held by the top ten. Germline CDR1 and CDR2: SGHRS and YFSETQ. Germline trimming cut 5 bases from V and 7 bases from J; bases unmatched to any gene: 11. The CDR3 spans 15 residues. The sequence derives from a man in his 60s with active or convalescent COVID-19. The sequencing input was peripheral blood. This rearrangement joins TRBV5-1 to TRBJ1-4; 7 bases are a match to TRBD1. In DNA form, the CDR3 reads TGCGCCAGCAGTATTGGCGGGACAGAGATTGAAAAACTGTTTTTT. Amino acid sequence: CASSIGGTEIEKLFF.